Listed here are 12 T cell receptor beta chains from one sample, sequenced in a study of EBV T-cell therapy then PD-1 blockade in nasopharyngeal carcinoma. No antigen has been assigned to these receptors. Stated time point: 266 days after commencement of treatment, after nivolumab therapy. Treatment denoted: AdE1-LMPpoly-expanded autologous EBV-specific T-cell therapy followed by anti-PD-1 nivolumab. This table comes from immunoSEQ multiplex PCR, and its TCRdb copy is limited to in-frame clones, with some not included. The sample records about 20,000 clones, about 86% being singletons. Source: CD8+ T cells from blood, taken around day 270 from a patient whose treatment included autologous EBV-specific T cells and nivolumab. These TCRs come from a man aged 35 to 55 with nasopharyngeal carcinoma.

The genes are TRBV5-6 and TRBJ2-4, with 9 bases matching TRBD1. V trimming: 0 bases; J trimming: 6 bases; junction bases outside the gene matches: 7. The CDR3 is 16 amino acids. CDR1 is SGHDT, CDR2 YYEEEE, per germline. CDR3 nucleotide sequence: TGTGCCAGCAGCTTGGCCGGACAGGGGATAGGAAACATTCAGTACTTC. As protein: CASSLAGQGIGNIQYF.

The chain couples TRBV6-1 to TRBJ2-7, with 8 bases matching TRBD1. Trimming cost V 0 bases and J 0 bases; bases outside gene matches: 4. From germline, CDR1 is MNHNS and CDR2 SASEGT. The CDR3 is 16 amino acids. CDR3 in amino acids: CASSEALGTGSYEQYF. The DNA for the CDR3 is TGTGCCAGCAGTGAAGCGCTTGGGACAGGCTCCTACGAGCAGTACTTC.

The V and J genes are TRBV30 and TRBJ1-5; possibly TRBD1 for D (6 bases). Germline V gene data show CDR1 as GTSNPN and CDR2 as SVGIG (reference sequence). The V end was cut by 3 bases, the J end by 2 bases, with 8 bases between. The CDR3 totals 13 residues. CDR3 sequence: CAWRGAGNQPQHF. Here the CDR3 DNA reads TGTGCCTGGAGGGGGGCTGGCAATCAGCCCCAGCATTTT.

The rearrangement joins TRBV28 to TRBJ2-5; the D gene is possibly TRBD1 (5 bases). CDR3 length: 18 residues. The germline CDR1 and CDR2 sequences are MDHEN and SYDVKM. The V and J ends lost 8 bases and 0 bases respectively, with 25 bases between them. CDR3 sequence (DNA): TGTGCCAGCCGCGACCTGGAAGAAGGGGCGCCGTACCAAGAGACCCAGTACTTC. It encodes CASRDLEEGAPYQETQYF.

The chain recombines TRBV19 with TRBJ1-5; D gene unclear. The V end was cut by 5 bases, the J end by 4 bases, with 21 bases between. The CDR3 runs 17 residues. Germline CDR1 reads LNHDA; CDR2 reads SQIVND (reference sequence). The CDR3 nucleotides read TGTGCCAGTAGTTTAACCGCGGCTAAGCTAATGAATCAGCCCCAGCATTTT. Translated: CASSLTAAKLMNQPQHF.

This chain joins TRBV14 and TRBJ2-1; the D is unclear. This CDR3 contains 14 residues. CDR1 SGHDN and CDR2 FVKESK come from the germline V gene. The ends were cut back, 1 base at V and 2 bases at J, with 6 bases in the middle. The chain's CDR3 is CASSQVWAYNEQFF. The CDR3 DNA reads as TGTGCCAGCAGCCAAGTTTGGGCCTACAATGAGCAGTTCTTC.

The gene calls are TRBV7-2 and TRBJ2-3; D might be TRBD1 (5 bases). V was clipped by 3 bases and J by 5 bases, with 15 bases between them. This CDR3 has 15 residues. Germline CDR1 reads SGHTA; CDR2 reads FQGNSA. The CDR3 spells CASSLGPGIGDTQYF. CDR3 sequence (DNA): TGTGCCAGCAGCTTGGGGCCAGGGATTGGAGATACGCAGTATTTT.

The chain recombines TRBV6-2 or TRBV6-3 with TRBJ2-4, with D possibly called TRBD1 or TRBD2 (5 bases each). The CDR3 has 16 amino acids. Germline CDR1 reads MNHEY; CDR2 reads SVGEGT. Trimming stripped 2 bases from V and 6 bases from J, with 17 bases between. DNA for the CDR3: TGTGCCAGCAGTTACAGTACCTCGAGGGGAATAAACATTCAGTACTTC. Translated, it gives CASSYSTSRGINIQYF.

The V gene is TRBV7-9, the J gene TRBJ2-3, with a possible D match to TRBD2 (6 bases). This CDR3 has 16 amino acids. V shed 5 bases and J shed 2 bases, with 17 bases lying between them. The germline V gene encodes CDR1 SEHNR and CDR2 FQNEAQ (reference sequence). CDR3 sequence: CASSTIMGGTTDTQYF. The CDR3 DNA follows: TGTGCCAGCAGCACCATCATGGGGGGAACCACAGATACGCAGTATTTT.

The V gene is TRBV29-1, the J gene TRBJ1-2; a possible D gene is TRBD1 (6 bases). This CDR3 is 15 amino acids long. CDR1 is SQVTM, CDR2 ANQGSEA, per germline. V lost 4 bases, J lost 2 bases, and 17 bases lay in between. This chain's CDR3 is CSVVSSGAHNYGYTF. CDR3 coding DNA: TGCAGCGTTGTTTCTTCAGGGGCACACAACTATGGCTACACCTTC. The variable domain in full, completed from reference TRBV29-1 and TRBJ1-2, reads SAVISQKPSRDICQRGTSLTIQCQVDSQVTMMFWYRQQPGQSLTLIATANQGSEATYESGFVIDKFPISRPNLTFSTLTVSNMSPEDSSIYLCSVVSSGAHNYGYTFGSGTRLTVV.

This clone was observed once. The chain is built from TRBV29-1 and TRBJ2-7; maybe TRBD1 (5 bases). The germline V gene has CDR1 SQVTM and CDR2 ANQGSEA. The CDR3 consists of 15 residues. Trimming pared 1 base from V and 1 base from J, leaving 14 bases between. The CDR3 region has the DNA TGCAGCGTTGAAGTCAGGGCAGGACCATCCTACGAGCAGTACTTC. It specifies CSVEVRAGPSYEQYF.

This rearrangement joins TRBV5-5 to TRBJ1-6; the match to TRBD1 covers 7 bases. V dropped 1 base and J dropped 9; count of bases not matched to a gene: 4. The length of the CDR3 is 14 residues. In germline, CDR1 is SGHKS, CDR2 YYEKEE (reference sequence). Here the CDR3 reads CASSLIGGSSPLHF. The CDR3 region has the DNA TGTGCCAGCAGCTTGATAGGGGGCAGTTCACCCCTCCACTTT.